Listed below are T cell receptor beta chains from one sample, sequenced in a study of OX40 agonist ivuxolimab in advanced cancers. Data came from immunoSEQ multiplex PCR; TCRdb stores just in-frame clones and leaves some out. The sample holds fewer than 45,000 clones; around 90% are singletons and the top ten take under 0.7%. Here the sequenced sample was CD4+ or CD8+ T cells sorted from blood, taken in a trial of the OX40 agonist ivuxolimab. All receptors derive from an adult with an advanced solid tumor such as melanoma, head and neck, liver or kidney cancer. Each CDR3 is given with its conserved first and last residue. Fields, in order: J gene, clone size, CDR3 length, V gene, D gene, CDR3 DNA, CDR3 protein. The D gene is left open where the match is weak. Rows give clone size only sometimes, using once, few, many, or a class for an expanded clone.

j_call: TRBJ2-3; clone_size: once; cdr3_length: 14; v_call: TRBV2; d_call: TRBD1; cdr3_nt: TGTGCCACACCCCGGGACAGAGGGCGAGATACGCAGTATTTT; cdr3_aa: CATPRDRGRDTQYF
j_call: TRBJ2-3; clone_size: NA; cdr3_length: 17; v_call: TRBV5-1; d_call: TRBD2; cdr3_nt: TGCGCCAGCACCCAGGGCCGGCGGGGGGCCTACACAGATACGCAGTATTTT; cdr3_aa: CASTQGRRGAYTDTQYF
j_call: TRBJ1-1; clone_size: NA; cdr3_length: 13; v_call: TRBV6-5; d_call: NA; cdr3_nt: TGTGCCAGCAGTCGGGACACTAACACTGAAGCTTTCTTT; cdr3_aa: CASSRDTNTEAFF
j_call: TRBJ2-1; clone_size: NA; cdr3_length: 13; v_call: TRBV18; d_call: NA; cdr3_nt: TGTGCCAGCTCACAGTCCAGGGAGAATGAGCAGTTCTTC; cdr3_aa: CASSQSRENEQFF
j_call: TRBJ2-7; clone_size: once; cdr3_length: 11; v_call: TRBV7-9; d_call: NA; cdr3_nt: TGTGCCAGCAGCTTCAACTACGAGCAGTACTTC; cdr3_aa: CASSFNYEQYF
j_call: TRBJ2-7; clone_size: NA; cdr3_length: 14; v_call: TRBV5-4; d_call: TRBD1; cdr3_nt: TGTGCCAGCAGCTTGGTGGGACAGGCCTACGAGCAGTACTTC; cdr3_aa: CASSLVGQAYEQYF
j_call: TRBJ1-2; clone_size: few; cdr3_length: 14; v_call: TRBV19; d_call: NA; cdr3_nt: TGTGCCAGTACGGTGGGGGGCGCAGGCTATGGCTACACCTTC; cdr3_aa: CASTVGGAGYGYTF
j_call: TRBJ1-5; clone_size: NA; cdr3_length: 13; v_call: TRBV6-4; d_call: NA; cdr3_nt: TGTGCCAGCAGTGACGGTTTGGGTCAGCCCCAGCATTTT; cdr3_aa: CASSDGLGQPQHF
j_call: TRBJ2-7; clone_size: NA; cdr3_length: 16; v_call: TRBV4-2; d_call: TRBD1; cdr3_nt: TGTGCCAGCAGCCAAGCCGCGGGACAGGGGTCCTACGAGCAGTACTTC; cdr3_aa: CASSQAAGQGSYEQYF
j_call: TRBJ1-1; clone_size: NA; cdr3_length: 14; v_call: TRBV7-2; d_call: NA; cdr3_nt: TGTGCCAGCAGCTCCCCTCCGGGCAACACTGAAGCTTTCTTT; cdr3_aa: CASSSPPGNTEAFF
j_call: TRBJ2-6; clone_size: NA; cdr3_length: 18; v_call: TRBV4-3; d_call: NA; cdr3_nt: TGCGCCAGCAGCCAAGACCCCCCGCGGACCTCTGGGGCCAACGTCCTGACTTTC; cdr3_aa: CASSQDPPRTSGANVLTF
j_call: TRBJ1-1; clone_size: NA; cdr3_length: 14; v_call: TRBV5-1; d_call: NA; cdr3_nt: TGCGCCAGCAGCTTGGACGTTGAGGAATCTGAAGCTTTCTTT; cdr3_aa: CASSLDVEESEAFF
j_call: TRBJ2-3; clone_size: few; cdr3_length: 16; v_call: TRBV6-5; d_call: NA; cdr3_nt: TGTGCCAGCAGTTACTCGGGACTGCAAGGCACAGATACGCAGTATTTT; cdr3_aa: CASSYSGLQGTDTQYF
j_call: TRBJ1-4; clone_size: NA; cdr3_length: 13; v_call: TRBV27; d_call: NA; cdr3_nt: TGTGCCAGCCGCCGAGGTCTTAATGAAAAACTGTTTTTT; cdr3_aa: CASRRGLNEKLFF
j_call: TRBJ1-2; clone_size: NA; cdr3_length: 14; v_call: TRBV5-1; d_call: TRBD1; cdr3_nt: TGCGCCAGCAGCTTGGACAGGGGATATGATGGCTACACCTTC; cdr3_aa: CASSLDRGYDGYTF
j_call: TRBJ2-7; clone_size: NA; cdr3_length: 13; v_call: TRBV7-9; d_call: NA; cdr3_nt: TGTGCCAGCAGCCGGGACCCCCCCTACGAGCAGTACTTC; cdr3_aa: CASSRDPPYEQYF
j_call: TRBJ2-7; clone_size: NA; cdr3_length: 15; v_call: TRBV6-1; d_call: NA; cdr3_nt: TGTGCCAGTGCCGTGACGGAGGGTGGTGGTGGCGAGCAGTACTTC; cdr3_aa: CASAVTEGGGGEQYF
j_call: TRBJ1-5; clone_size: NA; cdr3_length: 14; v_call: TRBV7-7; d_call: TRBD1; cdr3_nt: TGTGCCAGCAGCTTCCGGGACAGACGGGAGCCCCAGCATTTT; cdr3_aa: CASSFRDRREPQHF
j_call: TRBJ2-5; clone_size: NA; cdr3_length: 14; v_call: TRBV11-2; d_call: NA; cdr3_nt: TGTGCCAGCAGCTTAGGACTAGTCTCCGAGACCCAGTACTTC; cdr3_aa: CASSLGLVSETQYF
j_call: TRBJ2-7; clone_size: NA; cdr3_length: 15; v_call: TRBV5-4; d_call: TRBD2; cdr3_nt: TGTGCCAGCAGCATCGGACTAGCGGGACCCTACGAGCAGTACTTC; cdr3_aa: CASSIGLAGPYEQYF
j_call: TRBJ1-3; clone_size: NA; cdr3_length: 15; v_call: TRBV6-5; d_call: NA; cdr3_nt: TGTGCCAGCAGTGGGACGAGGGTAGGGGGAAACACCATATATTTT; cdr3_aa: CASSGTRVGGNTIYF
j_call: TRBJ2-5; clone_size: NA; cdr3_length: 16; v_call: TRBV9; d_call: NA; cdr3_nt: TGTGCCAGCAGCGTAGAGCTAGGGCGGGCTCCAGAGACCCAGTACTTC; cdr3_aa: CASSVELGRAPETQYF
j_call: TRBJ1-6; clone_size: NA; cdr3_length: 14; v_call: TRBV7-9; d_call: NA; cdr3_nt: TGTGCCAGCAGCTTAGACATCCAGAATTCACCCCTCCACTTT; cdr3_aa: CASSLDIQNSPLHF
j_call: TRBJ2-7; clone_size: NA; cdr3_length: 13; v_call: TRBV4-3; d_call: NA; cdr3_nt: TGCGCCAGCAGCCAAGATAGGGGGTACGAGCAGTACTTC; cdr3_aa: CASSQDRGYEQYF
j_call: TRBJ2-7; clone_size: NA; cdr3_length: 15; v_call: TRBV2; d_call: TRBD1; cdr3_nt: TGTGCCACCACCCTCGGACAGGGGGCCTCCTACGAGCAGTACTTC; cdr3_aa: CATTLGQGASYEQYF